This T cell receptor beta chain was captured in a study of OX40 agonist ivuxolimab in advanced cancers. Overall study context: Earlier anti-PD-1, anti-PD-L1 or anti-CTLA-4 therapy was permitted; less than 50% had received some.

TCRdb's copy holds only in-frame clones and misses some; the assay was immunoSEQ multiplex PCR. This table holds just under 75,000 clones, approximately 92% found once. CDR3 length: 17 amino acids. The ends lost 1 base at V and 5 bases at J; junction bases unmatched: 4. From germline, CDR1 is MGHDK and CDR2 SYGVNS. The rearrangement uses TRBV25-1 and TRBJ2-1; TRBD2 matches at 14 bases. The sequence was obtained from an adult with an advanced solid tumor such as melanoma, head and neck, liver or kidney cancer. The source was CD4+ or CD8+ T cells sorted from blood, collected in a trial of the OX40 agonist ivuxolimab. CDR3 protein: CASSELRLAGGDNEQFF. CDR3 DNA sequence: TGTGCCAGCAGTGAATTGAGACTAGCGGGAGGGGACAATGAGCAGTTCTTC. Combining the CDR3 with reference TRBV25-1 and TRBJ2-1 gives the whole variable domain EADIYQTPRYLVIGTGKKITLECSQTMGHDKMYWYQQDPGMELHLIHYSYGVNSTEKGDLSSESTVSRIRTEHFPLTLESARPSHTSQYLCASSELRLAGGDNEQFFGPGTRLTVL.